A selection of T cell receptor beta chains follows, all from one sample in a study of OX40 agonist ivuxolimab in advanced cancers. TCRdb's table, derived via immunoSEQ multiplex PCR, lists solely in-frame clones and lacks some. The data hold about 73,000 clones, with 70% to 90% observed a single time. Sample: CD4+ or CD8+ T cells sorted from blood, taken in a trial of the OX40 agonist ivuxolimab. The receptors originated from an adult with an advanced solid tumor such as melanoma, head and neck, liver or kidney cancer. Both conserved end residues are part of each CDR3. A D gene is named only where the DNA matches it firmly. Expanded clones are given a class, and other clones once, few, many or no size at all.

TRBJ2-7 TRBD1 TRBV27 - TGTGCCAGCAGCCGACAGGGTTTCCACGAGCAGTACTTC CASSRQGFHEQYF
TRBJ2-7 - TRBV2 - TGTGCCAGCATCCAGACAGTTCGTGCCTACGAGCAGTACTTC CASIQTVRAYEQYF
TRBJ2-7 TRBD2 TRBV6-6 - TGTGCCAGCAGTTACGGGGACGGGAGGGAGCAGTACTTC CASSYGDGREQYF
TRBJ1-5 - TRBV4-1 once TGCGCCAGCAGCCAAGATCCTAGTAGCAATCAGCCCCAGCATTTT CASSQDPSSNQPQHF
TRBJ2-5 - TRBV27 - TGTGCCAGCAGTTTATTCGGCGAGGCCCAGTACTTC CASSLFGEAQYF
TRBJ2-7 - TRBV5-4 - TGTGCCAGCAGCTTGGATCAGGGGAAGATATACGAGCAGTACTTC CASSLDQGKIYEQYF
TRBJ2-1 TRBD1 TRBV27 - TGTGCCAGCAGTGGACAGGTCTACAATGAGCAGTTCTTC CASSGQVYNEQFF
TRBJ2-1 - TRBV28 - TGTGCCAGCAGTTTCGGATACAATGAGCAGTTCTTC CASSFGYNEQFF
TRBJ1-2 TRBD1 TRBV7-3 - TGTGCCAGCAGCCCTGGGACAGGGGGGGCCTATGGCTACACCTTC CASSPGTGGAYGYTF
TRBJ2-1 TRBD2 TRBV30 - TGTGCCTGGAGACTAGCGGGAGGGTACAATGAGCAGTTCTTC CAWRLAGGYNEQFF
TRBJ2-1 - TRBV5-1 - TGCGCCAGCAGCTTCTCCGGAAACTCCTACAATGAGCAGTTCTTC CASSFSGNSYNEQFF
TRBJ2-5 - TRBV5-4 once TGTGCCAGCAGCCCCTATGGCGAGACCCAGTACTTC CASSPYGETQYF
TRBJ1-5 - TRBV7-2 - TGTGCCAGCAGCGGGTCGGGGAATCAGCCCCAGCATTTT CASSGSGNQPQHF
TRBJ2-3 - TRBV15 - TGTGCCACCAGCAGAAACCCCAGCGGCGGGCCTAGCACAGATACGCAGTATTTT CATSRNPSGGPSTDTQYF
TRBJ1-1 - TRBV7-9 - TGTGCAACCCAAGGGATTCCTGAAGCTTTCTTT CATQGIPEAFF
TRBJ1-1 - TRBV7-9 - TGTGCCAGCAGCATCCTTCCGGGGAACACTGAAGCTTTCTTT CASSILPGNTEAFF
TRBJ2-3 - TRBV6-5 - TGTGCCAGCAGTCTGCTGTCCACAGATACGCAGTATTTT CASSLLSTDTQYF
TRBJ2-1 TRBD2 TRBV2 - TGTGCCAGCAATCGACTAGCGGGGGGGCACGAGCAGTTCTTC CASNRLAGGHEQFF
TRBJ2-2 - TRBV19 - TGTGCCAGTAGTACAGCCGCCGCGGGCAGCTTTGGAGACACCGGGGAGCTGTTTTTT CASSTAAAGSFGDTGELFF
TRBJ2-7 - TRBV11-1 - TGTGCCAGCAGCCCGGGGACTTTAAATGGCTACGAGCAGTACTTC CASSPGTLNGYEQYF
TRBJ2-1 - TRBV27 - TGTGCCAGCAGTTTACAGTATAACTCCTACAATGAGCAGTTCTTC CASSLQYNSYNEQFF
TRBJ1-2 - TRBV6-5 - TGTGCCAGCAGTCGAAACAGGGAGAATGGCTACACCTTC CASSRNRENGYTF
TRBJ2-5 TRBD2 TRBV11-2 - TGTGCCAGCAGCTATACTAGCGGGGTCCGGGAGACCCAGTACTTC CASSYTSGVRETQYF
TRBJ2-2 - TRBV15 - TGTGCCACCAGCTCCCGACTAGAATGGACCGGGGAGCTGTTTTTT CATSSRLEWTGELFF
TRBJ1-1 - TRBV2 - TGTGCCACCACACGGAGTATGAACACTGAAGCTTTCTTT CATTRSMNTEAFF
TRBJ1-5 - TRBV7-8 - TGTGCCAGCAGCCGTGAAGGGGATAGCAATCAGCCCCAGCATTTT CASSREGDSNQPQHF
TRBJ2-7 TRBD1 TRBV5-6 once TGTGCCAGCAGTCTTACAAACCTGACAGGGAACGAGCAGTACTTC CASSLTNLTGNEQYF
TRBJ2-2 TRBD1 TRBV7-9 - TGTGCCAGCAGCTATCAGCAGGGGGCGGTCGGGGAGCTGTTTTTT CASSYQQGAVGELFF
TRBJ2-7 - TRBV4-1 - TGCGCCAGCAGCCACCTTACAGGGAAGGGCTCCTACGAGCAGTACTTC CASSHLTGKGSYEQYF
TRBJ2-3 - TRBV19 - TGTGCCAGTAGTACGTCTAGGACAGATACGCAGTATTTT CASSTSRTDTQYF
TRBJ1-5 - TRBV19 - TGTGCCAGTAGTATTGCGTCCAGGGGCATTAATCAGCCCCAGCATTTT CASSIASRGINQPQHF
TRBJ1-1 - TRBV6-5 - TGTGCCAGCAGTTACTCTGAGAGGGCGGCTTTCTTT CASSYSERAAFF
TRBJ2-5 - TRBV7-9 - TGTGCCAGCAGCCCGGGGTGGGGTAGAGGGGCTGGAGAGACCCAGTACTTC CASSPGWGRGAGETQYF
TRBJ2-1 TRBD2 TRBV10-3 - TGTGCCATCAGTGACCTCAGCGGGGGGCTCTTAGAAAACCTATCCCCCAATGAGCAGTTCTTC CAISDLSGGLLENLSPNEQFF
TRBJ1-2 - TRBV27 - TGTGCCAGCAGTTTATCAAGGACGGACAACTATGGCTACACCTTC CASSLSRTDNYGYTF
TRBJ1-6 TRBD1 TRBV27 - TGTGCCAGCAGTTCCGACAGGGAATTTTCACCCCTCCACTTT CASSSDREFSPLHF
TRBJ1-2 - TRBV13 - TGTGCCAGCAGCCCCGGCCGGGACACGCCGTTCTATGGCTACACCTTC CASSPGRDTPFYGYTF
TRBJ2-7 - TRBV28 - TGTGCCAGCAGCAGCGACAGCTACGAGCAGTACTTC CASSSDSYEQYF
TRBJ2-2 - TRBV28 - TGTGCCAGCAGTTTACCCACCGGGGAGCTGTTTTTT CASSLPTGELFF
TRBJ2-7 TRBD1 TRBV7-6 - TGTGCCAGCAGCCCAGACCGGGACAGGGCCTACGAGCAGTACTTC CASSPDRDRAYEQYF
TRBJ2-3 TRBD2 TRBV29-1 - TGCAGCGCCTCTCGGGGGGGGAGCACAGATACGCAGTATTTT CSASRGGSTDTQYF
TRBJ1-1 - TRBV16 - TGTGCCAGCAGCCACGCCGACAGGACTGAAGCTTTCTTT CASSHADRTEAFF
TRBJ2-7 - TRBV7-9 - TGTGCCAGCAGCTTAGGTGCTTACGAGCAGTACTTC CASSLGAYEQYF
TRBJ1-5 TRBD1 TRBV4-1 - TGCGCCAGCAGCCAAGAGGACAGGGTCAGCAATCAGCCCCAGCATTTT CASSQEDRVSNQPQHF
TRBJ2-7 - TRBV7-9 - TGTGCCAGCAGCTTCTCTCCCCAAACAGACCACGAGCAGTACTTC CASSFSPQTDHEQYF
TRBJ2-2 - TRBV25-1 - TGTGCCAGCCAGATATTCGGGATGGCCGGGGAGCTGTTTTTT CASQIFGMAGELFF
TRBJ1-5 TRBD1 TRBV9 - TGTGCCAGCAGCGTAGGGCAGGGGGCAGACCAGCCCCAGCATTTT CASSVGQGADQPQHF
TRBJ2-2 - TRBV10-1 - TGCGCCAGCAGTGAAGGGGAAGCCTTTTTGGGCGGGGAGCTGTTTTTT CASSEGEAFLGGELFF
TRBJ2-7 - TRBV4-2 - TGTGCCAGCAGCCAAGAGGGGGGAGCATTTATCCCTTACGAGCAGTACTTC CASSQEGGAFIPYEQYF
TRBJ2-7 TRBD2 TRBV27 - TGTGCCACCAGACTAGCGGGAGACTACGAGCAGTACTTC CATRLAGDYEQYF
TRBJ2-2 - TRBV7-9 - TGTGCCAGCAGCCCCACCTATGACACCGGGGAGCTGTTTTTT CASSPTYDTGELFF
TRBJ1-5 - TRBV5-8 - TGTGCCAGCAGAAACGTGGGTAGGGGCCCTAATCAGCCCCAGCATTTT CASRNVGRGPNQPQHF
TRBJ2-7 TRBD2 TRBV13 - TGTGCCAGCAGCAGAAGACTAGCGGGAGCCTACGAGCAGTACTTC CASSRRLAGAYEQYF
TRBJ2-7 TRBD2 TRBV29-1 few TGCAGCGTTGAAGATTGGCTAGCGGGAGCGGCATACGAGCAGTACTTC CSVEDWLAGAAYEQYF
TRBJ2-7 TRBD2 TRBV11-2 - TGTGCCAGCAGCTTAGTGGCGGGAGGGCAAGGCGAGCAGTACTTC CASSLVAGGQGEQYF
TRBJ2-7 - TRBV5-1 - TGCGCCAGCAGCTTGGTCGTTGGGGAGCGATTCTCCTACGAGCAGTACTTC CASSLVVGERFSYEQYF
TRBJ2-3 TRBD1 TRBV11-2 - TGTGCCAGCAGCCAAGGATACAGGGGGCCAAAGGATACGCAGTATTTT CASSQGYRGPKDTQYF
TRBJ1-5 - TRBV6-6 - TGTGCCAGCAGTAACCCCGGGGAGCCCCAGCATTTT CASSNPGEPQHF
TRBJ2-3 TRBD2 TRBV4-2 - TGTGCCAGCAGCCAAAAACGACTAGCGAGCACAGATACGCAGTATTTT CASSQKRLASTDTQYF